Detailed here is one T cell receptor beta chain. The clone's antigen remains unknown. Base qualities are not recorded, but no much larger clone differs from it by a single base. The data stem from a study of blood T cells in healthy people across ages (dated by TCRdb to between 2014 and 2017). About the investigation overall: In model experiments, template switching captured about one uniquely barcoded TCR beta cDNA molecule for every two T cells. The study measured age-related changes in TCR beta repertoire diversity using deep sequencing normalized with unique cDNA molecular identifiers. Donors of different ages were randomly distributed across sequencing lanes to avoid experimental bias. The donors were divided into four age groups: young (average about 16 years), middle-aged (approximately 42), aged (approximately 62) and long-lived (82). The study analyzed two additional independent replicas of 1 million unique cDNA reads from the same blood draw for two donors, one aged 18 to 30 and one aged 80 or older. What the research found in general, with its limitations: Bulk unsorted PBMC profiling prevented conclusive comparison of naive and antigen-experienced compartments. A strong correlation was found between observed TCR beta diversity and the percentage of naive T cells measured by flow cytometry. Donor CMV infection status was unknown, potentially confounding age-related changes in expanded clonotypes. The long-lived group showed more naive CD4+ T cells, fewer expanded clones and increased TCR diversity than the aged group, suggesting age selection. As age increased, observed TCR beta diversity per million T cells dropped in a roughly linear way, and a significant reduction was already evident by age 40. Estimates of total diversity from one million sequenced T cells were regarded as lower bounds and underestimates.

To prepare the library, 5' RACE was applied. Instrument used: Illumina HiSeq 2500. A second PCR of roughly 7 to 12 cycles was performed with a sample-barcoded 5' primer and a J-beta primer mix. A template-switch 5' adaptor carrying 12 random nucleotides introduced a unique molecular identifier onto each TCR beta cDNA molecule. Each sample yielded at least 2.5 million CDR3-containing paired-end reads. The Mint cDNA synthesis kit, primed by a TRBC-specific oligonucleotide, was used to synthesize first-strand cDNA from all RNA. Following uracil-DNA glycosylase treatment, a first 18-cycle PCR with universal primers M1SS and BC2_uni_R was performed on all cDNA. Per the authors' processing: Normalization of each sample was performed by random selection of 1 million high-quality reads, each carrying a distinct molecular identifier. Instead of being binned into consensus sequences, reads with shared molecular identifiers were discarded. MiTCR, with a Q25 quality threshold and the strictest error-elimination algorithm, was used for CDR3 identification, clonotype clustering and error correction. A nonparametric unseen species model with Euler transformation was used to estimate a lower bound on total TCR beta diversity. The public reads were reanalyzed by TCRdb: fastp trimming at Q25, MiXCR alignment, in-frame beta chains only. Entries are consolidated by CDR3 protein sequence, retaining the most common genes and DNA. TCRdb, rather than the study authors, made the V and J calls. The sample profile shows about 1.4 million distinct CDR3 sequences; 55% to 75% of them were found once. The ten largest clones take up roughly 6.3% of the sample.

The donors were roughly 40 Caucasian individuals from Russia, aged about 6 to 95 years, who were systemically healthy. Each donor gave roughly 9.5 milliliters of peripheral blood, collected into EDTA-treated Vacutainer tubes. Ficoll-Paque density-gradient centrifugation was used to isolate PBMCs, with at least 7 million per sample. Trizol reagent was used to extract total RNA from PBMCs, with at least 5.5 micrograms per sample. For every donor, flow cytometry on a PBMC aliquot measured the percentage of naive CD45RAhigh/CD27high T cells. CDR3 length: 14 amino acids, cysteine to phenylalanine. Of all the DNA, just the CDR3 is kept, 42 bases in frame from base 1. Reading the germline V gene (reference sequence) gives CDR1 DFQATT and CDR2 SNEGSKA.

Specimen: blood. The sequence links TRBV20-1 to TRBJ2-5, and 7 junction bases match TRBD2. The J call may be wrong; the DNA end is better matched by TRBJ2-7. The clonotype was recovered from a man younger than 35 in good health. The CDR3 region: CSATLLAVRGEQYF. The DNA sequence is TGCAGTGCTACGCTTCTAGCGGTGAGAGGCGAGCAGTACTTC.